This T cell receptor beta chain originates from a study of T cell responses to AZD1222 COVID-19 vaccine. This clone was seen once. The antigen is undetermined. The same CDR3 also results from other DNA sequences found in this sample. Data came from immunoSEQ multiplex PCR; TCRdb stores just in-frame clones and leaves some out. The sample records 80,000 to 90,000 clones, approximately 89% being singletons. Broader study findings: Unmutated variant regions are reportedly the target of nearly half of TCRs that are spike-specific. Among the donors, most were white British and more were female, and clonal diversity was possibly underestimated. Along spike, vaccine-associated CD4 TCRs were found throughout, with dominance at 160-218 and 743-854.

The CDR3 length is 14 residues. Germline-derived CDR1 and CDR2 are MNHNY and SVGAGI (reference sequence). V was pared by 6 bases and J by 3 bases, with 12 bases between. This clonotype originated in an adult in good health. This rearrangement joins TRBV6-6 to TRBJ1-5; a possible D gene is TRBD1 (6 bases). Material: peripheral blood, obtained on day 0 of MenACWY control vaccination. The CDR3 protein is CASSPGQINQPQHF. The DNA for the CDR3 is TGTGCCAGCAGCCCCGGACAGATCAATCAGCCCCAGCATTTT.